Given below is one T cell receptor (beta chain) in context. Sorted-subset replicate PCRs used 200 ng of genomic DNA. This amount corresponded to approximately 30,000 T cell genomes. Assay: immunoSEQ multiplex PCR; the TCRdb copy retains only in-frame clones and omits some. The repertoire holds approximately 1.5 million clones, with 98% to 99% as singletons. This entry is derived from a study of shared clonotypes between healthy human individuals. V shed 5 bases, J shed 2 bases, and the junction held 5 bases outside the gene matches. The CDR3 sequence is 16 residues long. Germline V lookup: CDR1 MDHEN, CDR2 SYDVKM.

The sequencing input was naive CD4+ T cells sorted from blood. Subset given: CD45RA+ positively selected. The chain has TRBV28 and TRBJ2-3; TRBD2 aligns across 12 bases. The receptor was derived from a young man in good health. The CDR3 DNA reads TGTGCCAGCAGTCAATCTAGCGGGAGGGACACAGATACGCAGTATTTT. Protein: CASSQSSGRDTDTQYF.